Presented here are 8 T cell receptor beta chains from one specimen sequenced in a study of T cell repertoires in cytomegalovirus infection. TCRdb processed the reads anew with MiXCR; each CDR3 protein has one entry. Of approximately 500,000 distinct CDR3 sequences listed, 16% are singletons. The sequencing sample was made of CD8+ T cells from PBMCs. These receptors were obtained from a human donor in good health (CMV status not recorded). Some clones in this sample may be carry-over from other donors' samples.

The CDR3 loop reads CATRLAVNTGELFF. The CDR3 bases are TGTGCCACCCGACTAGCGGTGAACACCGGGGAGCTGTTTTTT. The chain has TRBV6-5 and TRBJ2-2; 9 bases agree with TRBD2. Germline V gene lookup returns CDR1 MNHEY and CDR2 SVGAGI. V dropped 10 bases and J dropped 1; count of bases not matched to a gene: 4. The CDR3 is made up of 14 amino acids.

A note on this clonotype: Since a much larger clone is just one base distant, this may be a read error. The chain recombines TRBV11-2 with TRBJ2-7; D is possibly TRBD2 (5 bases). Germline V CDR1 and CDR2: SGHAT, FQNNGV. Trimming removed 7 bases from V and 4 bases from J, with 17 bases in between. The CDR3 extends over 14 amino acids. CDR3 protein: CASNPLGTGYEQYF. In DNA, the CDR3 is TGTGCCAGCAACCCCCTCGGCACGGGGTACGAGCAGTACTTC.

This clonotype was found many times. This chain connects TRBV27 to TRBJ1-6; D may be TRBD1 (5 bases). The CDR3 covers 15 residues. Trimming pared 4 bases from V and 7 bases from J, leaving 14 bases between. CDR1 MNHEY and CDR2 SMNVEV come from the germline V gene (reference sequence). The CDR3 DNA is TGTGCCAGCAGTTGGGACCGAGAAAGAAATTCACCCCTCCACTTT. This codes for CASSWDRERNSPLHF.

This chain joins TRBV24-1 and TRBJ2-1; TRBD1 might be the D (5 bases). Germline lookup yields CDR1 KGHDR and CDR2 SFDVKD. The CDR3 runs to 15 residues. V was shortened by 3 bases and J by 10 bases, with 18 bases between the two germline ends. The CDR3: CATSDTSDTSREQFF. DNA of the CDR3: TGTGCCACCAGTGATACGTCGGACACCTCGCGCGAGCAGTTCTTC.

This clonotype has just a few counts. This chain connects TRBV2 to TRBJ1-3; D gene unclear. Germline loops: CDR1 SNHLY, CDR2 FYNNEI. Trimming cost V 3 bases and J 6 bases, with 3 bases left between them. The CDR3 is 11 amino acids. The DNA of the CDR3 is TGTGCCAGCAGTGACCCAAACACCATATATTTT. It translates to CASSDPNTIYF.

This clonotype showed up many times. The V gene is TRBV24-1, the J gene TRBJ2-1, with D possibly TRBD1 on 6 matching bases. Trimming shortened V by 5 bases and J by 7 bases, and 8 bases separated the two germline ends. The germline CDR1 and CDR2 sequences are KGHDR and SFDVKD. The CDR3 consists of 12 residues. DNA for the CDR3: TGTGCCACCAGTGGGACAGCTAATGAGCAGTTCTTC. Protein: CATSGTANEQFF.

Note on this clonotype: One end of the junction varies from germline; a read error may be responsible. This chain connects TRBV7-6 to TRBJ2-3; D call uncertain. The CDR3 has 16 residues. Looked up from germline, CDR1 is SGHVS and CDR2 is FNYEAQ. CDR3 DNA: TGTGCAAGCAGCTCCTTTCGCGACGGAAGAACAGATACGCAGTATTTT. Translating gives CASSSFRDGRTDTQYF.

This clonotype was seen at least ten times. V usage is TRBV7-8 and J usage is TRBJ2-1; 8 bases fit TRBD2. CDR1 is SGHVS and CDR2 is FQNEAQ in the germline V gene. The trim removed 5 bases at V and 6 bases at J, leaving 12 bases unmatched. The CDR3 extends over 16 amino acids. The chain's CDR3 is CASSLTGRRGGNEQFF. In nucleotides, the CDR3 is TGTGCCAGCAGCCTAACCGGGCGACGGGGGGGCAATGAGCAGTTCTTC. The variable domain in full, with the rest retrieved from reference TRBV7-8 and TRBJ2-1, is GAGVSQSPRYKVAKRGQDVALRCDPISGHVSLFWYQQALGQGPEFLTYFQNEAQLDKSGLPSDRFFAERPEGSVSTLKIQRTQQEDSAVYLCASSLTGRRGGNEQFFGPGTRLTVL.